Below, 8 T cell receptor beta chains from the same sample are listed, as sequenced in a study of cytomegalovirus exposure and HLA in healthy donors (dated by TCRdb to 2016 to 2017). Libraries were prepared through the immunoSEQ multiplex PCR assay. The multiplex PCR relied on a mix of 60 forward primers for TCR Vbeta segments and 13 reverse primers for TCR Jbeta segments. TCRdb holds this immuneACCESS table with in-frame rearrangements only. Some clones are missing; in checked studies, unresolved V genes explain under half, and the rest has no known cause. This sample comprises 150,000 to 250,000 clones, 70% to 80% of them detected only once. The ten most abundant clones make up less than 2% of the sample. The sequenced material came from PBMCs. The receptors derive from a man aged 25 to 40 in good health and CMV-seronegative.

V usage is TRBV5-1 and J usage is TRBJ2-2; tentative D call: TRBD2 (5 bases). V was pared by 1 base and J by 1 base, with 8 bases between. CDR1 SGHRS and CDR2 YFSETQ come from the germline V gene. This CDR3 is built from 15 residues. The CDR3 protein is CASSLSGMNTGELFF. DNA of the CDR3: TGCGCCAGCAGCTTGTCCGGGATGAACACCGGGGAGCTGTTTTTT.

This CDR3 is CASSPRREVKNIQYF. DNA for the CDR3: TGTGCCAGCAGTCCCCGGCGGGAGGTCAAAAACATTCAGTACTTC. The chain is built from TRBV27 and TRBJ2-4; 8 bases line up with TRBD2. The CDR3 loop spans 15 amino acids. V gave up 5 bases and J gave up 3 bases; unmatched junction bases: 6. Germline values: CDR1 MNHEY, CDR2 SMNVEV (reference sequence).

V usage is TRBV7-7 and J usage is TRBJ2-1, with TRBD2 as a possible D gene (5 bases). The CDR3 spans 13 residues. Trimming shortened V by 2 bases and J by 10 bases, and 12 bases separated the two germline ends. CDR1 and CDR2 (germline): SSHAT, FNYEAQ (reference sequence). The CDR3 here is CASSLLGETEQFF. CDR3 DNA sequence: TGTGCCAGCAGCTTACTCGGGGAGACCGAGCAGTTCTTC.

The chain joins TRBV9 to TRBJ2-7, with a weak D call TRBD1 (6 bases). With 0 bases removed from V and 4 bases from J, the gap between germline ends came to 14 bases. This CDR3 comprises 15 residues. Germline V lookup: CDR1 SGDLS, CDR2 YYNGEE. CDR3 residues: CASSVEPGVAYEQYF. The CDR3 DNA reads TGTGCCAGCAGCGTAGAGCCAGGGGTGGCGTACGAGCAGTACTTC.

The CDR3 sequence is CASTMAGDRNTEAFF. The CDR3 DNA follows: TGTGCCAGCACAATGGCAGGTGATAGGAACACTGAAGCTTTCTTT. The rearrangement joins TRBV25-1 to TRBJ1-1; no clear D. Trimming took 7 bases from V and 1 from J, leaving 16 bases between them. CDR1 is MGHDK and CDR2 is SYGVNS in the germline V gene. The CDR3 is 15 residues long.

The chain links TRBV15 to TRBJ2-5; 8 nucleotides agree with TRBD2. J lost 4 bases, V lost 0 bases, and 10 bases had no gene match. Germline CDR1 reads LNHNV; CDR2 reads YYDKDF (reference sequence). The CDR3 loop spans 17 amino acids. The CDR3 protein is CATSRDLGVAGRETQYF. The DNA for the CDR3 is TGTGCCACCAGCAGAGATCTCGGGGTAGCGGGAAGAGAGACCCAGTACTTC. Together with reference TRBV15 and TRBJ2-5, the CDR3 gives the full variable domain: DAMVIQNPRYQVTQFGKPVTLSCSQTLNHNVMYWYQQKSSQAPKLLFHYYDKDFNNEADTPDNFQSRRPNTSFCFLDIRSPGLGDTAMYLCATSRDLGVAGRETQYFGPGTRLLVL.

This chain links TRBV7-3 with TRBJ2-3, with 13 bases that match TRBD2. The V gene end was trimmed by 4 bases and the J gene end by 1 base; junction bases not matched to a gene: 2. The CDR3 has 16 residues. Germline V lookup: CDR1 SGHTA, CDR2 FQGTGA. CDR3 coding DNA: TGTGCCAGCAGCTCGGGACTAGCGGGGCGCACAGATACGCAGTATTTT. As protein: CASSSGLAGRTDTQYF.

The V call is TRBV11-2, the J call TRBJ1-3; TRBD1 agrees at 9 bases. The germline V gene has CDR1 SGHAT and CDR2 FQNNGV. Trimming took 6 bases from V and 4 from J; bases not matched to a gene: 13. CDR3 length: 17 amino acids. The CDR3 is CASSRFTRGQGGNTIYF. The CDR3 coding sequence is TGTGCCAGCAGTCGATTTACGCGGGGACAGGGCGGAAACACCATATATTTT.